This passage covers 23 T cell receptor beta chains from one sample sequenced in a study of beta chain features in type 1 diabetes. All of the isolated RNA was reverse transcribed, so expressed TCRB transcripts were sequenced. The assay was immunoSEQ multiplex PCR, and TCRdb's table has in-frame clones only and misses some. The sample lists about 110,000 clones, 40% occurring once. Sequencing input: stem cell memory CD4+ T cells from blood. These receptors came from a woman under 30 in good health.

The chain uses TRBV19 and TRBJ2-1, with TRBD2 matching 9 bases. Germline lookup yields CDR1 LNHDA and CDR2 SQIVND (reference sequence). The CDR3 sequence is 14 residues long. Losses at the gene ends were 6 bases for V and 5 bases for J; bases not matched to a gene: 5. The CDR3 DNA sequence: TGTGCCAGTAGGGGACTAGCCCCCCACAATGAGCAGTTCTTC. Amino acids: CASRGLAPHNEQFF.

V and J are TRBV5-1 and TRBJ2-1, with 8 nucleotides matching TRBD2. From germline, CDR1 is SGHRS and CDR2 YFSETQ. With 4 bases clipped from V and 0 bases from J, the junction kept 6 bases outside the gene matches. The length of the CDR3 is 16 residues. The CDR3 DNA reads as TGCGCCAGCAGCCGGGGACTAGTGGGCTCCTACAATGAGCAGTTCTTC. Its translation is CASSRGLVGSYNEQFF.

A note on this clone: The same CDR3 can be traced to other DNA sequences in this sample. The rearrangement uses TRBV4-1 and TRBJ1-5; 8 bases map to TRBD1. CDR1 and CDR2 (germline): MGHRA, YSYEKL. The CDR3 sequence is 15 residues long. V lost 1 base to trimming and J lost 1 base; unmatched junction nucleotides: 0. The CDR3 sequence is CASSQGQGSNQPQHF. CDR3 DNA sequence: TGCGCCAGCAGCCAAGGACAGGGGAGCAATCAGCCCCAGCATTTT.

This clone was observed a handful of times. The V and J genes are TRBV7-9 and TRBJ1-2; D is undetermined. Between the trimmed V and J ends, which lost 5 bases and 5 bases, there was a span of 15 bases. In germline, CDR1 is SEHNR, CDR2 FQNEAQ (reference sequence). The CDR3 length is 14 residues. The CDR3 loop reads CASSPPTETYGYTF. The CDR3 region has the DNA TGTGCCAGCAGCCCCCCGACGGAGACGTATGGCTACACCTTC. Full variable domain (outside the CDR3, taken from reference TRBV7-9 and TRBJ1-2): DTGVSQNPRHKITKRGQNVTFRCDPISEHNRLYWYRQTLGQGPEFLTYFQNEAQLEKSRLLSDRFSAERPKGSFSTLEIQRTEQGDSAMYLCASSPPTETYGYTFGSGTRLTVV.

The V gene is TRBV27, the J gene TRBJ2-7, with a weak D call TRBD2 (6 bases). Looked up from germline, CDR1 is MNHEY and CDR2 is SMNVEV (reference sequence). Deletions cut 5 bases from V and 3 bases from J, with 14 bases between. The CDR3 extends over 14 amino acids. For the CDR3, the DNA is TGTGCCAGCAGTAGTCCGGGAGCGCTCTACGAGCAGTACTTC. The encoded protein is CASSSPGALYEQYF.

The chain joins TRBV11-1 to TRBJ2-1; 12 bases agree with TRBD2. CDR3 size: 17 residues. V was pared by 4 bases and J by 8 bases, with 12 bases of the junction left unmatched. CDR1 is SGHAT and CDR2 is FQDESV in the germline V gene (reference sequence). The CDR3 loop reads CASSSYQTSGGGHEQFF. CDR3 bases: TGTGCCAGCAGCTCTTACCAGACTAGCGGGGGAGGTCATGAGCAGTTCTTC.

This clone was seen a few times. The chain employs TRBV7-2 and TRBJ2-5; tentatively, D is TRBD1 (7 bases). V was shortened by 3 bases and J by 4 bases, with 15 bases between the two germline ends. The length of the CDR3 is 15 residues. Per the germline V gene, CDR1 is SGHTA and CDR2 is FQGNSA. The chain's CDR3 is CASSFGSRGAETQYF. The DNA of the CDR3 is TGTGCCAGCAGCTTCGGTAGCAGGGGGGCAGAGACCCAGTACTTC.

This clone has just a few counts. The J gene is TRBJ1-5, the V gene TRBV5-1; D is uncertain. V lost 0 bases and J 3 bases, leaving 7 bases between the germline ends. Per germline, CDR1 SGHRS and CDR2 YFSETQ. This CDR3 contains 14 residues. CDR3: CASSLDGINQPQHF. DNA for the CDR3: TGCGCCAGCAGCTTGGACGGGATCAATCAGCCCCAGCATTTT.

The sample holds a few counts of this clone. The CDR3 nucleotides read TGTGCCAGCTCAACGACAGGGGACGCTTTCTTT. It codes for CASSTTGDAFF. J is TRBJ1-1 and V is TRBV18; 8 bases line up with TRBD1. Germline trimming cut 5 bases from V and 11 bases from J; bases unmatched to any gene: 4. The CDR3 has 11 amino acids. Per germline, CDR1 KGHSH and CDR2 LQKENI.

The table lists this clone with a few counts. The chain couples TRBV11-3 to TRBJ2-3; a weak D match, TRBD1 (6 bases). The CDR3 consists of 11 residues. CDR1 and CDR2 (germline): SGHNT, YENEEA. V was cut by 5 bases and J by 6 bases, with 6 bases left in between. CDR3 sequence reads: CASSQGDTQYF. CDR3 sequence (DNA): TGTGCCAGCAGCCAGGGGGATACGCAGTATTTT.

The table lists this clone with a few counts. The chain couples TRBV7-2 to TRBJ2-3, with 7 bases aligning to TRBD1. In germline, CDR1 is SGHTA, CDR2 FQGNSA. The CDR3 consists of 14 residues. J lost 3 bases, V lost 5 bases, and 5 bases had no gene match. CDR3 in amino acids: CASSATGETDTQYF. Written as DNA, the CDR3 is TGTGCCAGCAGCGCAACAGGGGAGACAGATACGCAGTATTTT.

The CDR3 sequence: CAWSGTGGAGGYTF. DNA of the CDR3: TGTGCCTGGTCCGGGACAGGGGGCGCCGGGGGCTACACCTTC. V gene TRBV30 combines with J gene TRBJ1-2, with 12 bases aligning to TRBD1. Germline V gene sequence: CDR1 GTSNPN, CDR2 SVGIG (reference sequence). This CDR3 is built from 14 residues. Losses at the gene ends were 5 bases for V and 8 bases for J; bases not matched to a gene: 9.

The chain carries TRBV4-1 and TRBJ2-7, with a tentative D call TRBD1 (7 bases). This CDR3 is built from 15 residues. The germline V and J ends were trimmed by 4 bases and 3 bases, with 16 bases remaining between them. Germline CDR1 MGHRA, CDR2 YSYEKL. The CDR3 coding sequence is TGCGCCAGCAGCCGCGGGGACAGAGAATACTACGAGCAGTACTTC. Its translation is CASSRGDREYYEQYF.

The chain is built from TRBV11-2 and TRBJ1-1, with D maybe TRBD1 (6 bases). CDR1 is SGHAT, CDR2 FQNNGV, per germline. CDR3 length: 12 residues. V lost 5 bases, J lost 7 bases, and 11 bases lay in between. The CDR3 DNA reads as TGTGCCAGCAGCGTAAACAGGGTTGAAGCTTTCTTT. Translated: CASSVNRVEAFF.

The rearrangement uses TRBV5-1 and TRBJ2-7; 9 bases are shared with TRBD1. After removal of 1 base from V and 1 base from J, the junction contained 9 bases not matched to a gene. The CDR3 length is 17 residues. Germline V CDR1 and CDR2: SGHRS, YFSETQ. CDR3 amino acids: CASSLRARDRESYEQYF. In nucleotides, the CDR3 is TGCGCCAGCAGCTTGAGAGCCCGGGACAGGGAGTCCTACGAGCAGTACTTC.

CDR3 protein: CASSLVVWDRGLNTEAFF. CDR3 bases: TGTGCCAGCAGCTTAGTTGTCTGGGACAGGGGACTGAACACTGAAGCTTTCTTT. The chain recombines TRBV7-9 with TRBJ1-1, with 10 bases fitting TRBD1. Germline CDR1 reads SEHNR; CDR2 reads FQNEAQ (reference sequence). V shed 1 base, J shed 0 bases, and the junction held 8 bases outside the gene matches. The CDR3 loop spans 18 amino acids. Supplemented by reference TRBV7-9 and TRBJ1-1, the full variable domain reads DTGVSQNPRHKITKRGQNVTFRCDPISEHNRLYWYRQTLGQGPEFLTYFQNEAQLEKSRLLSDRFSAERPKGSFSTLEIQRTEQGDSAMYLCASSLVVWDRGLNTEAFFGQGTRLTVV.

This chain links TRBV4-3 with TRBJ2-1; 7 bases map to TRBD2. Trimming removed 0 bases from V and 6 bases from J; junction bases left unmatched: 11. Germline values: CDR1 LGHNA, CDR2 YSLEER. There are 17 residues in the CDR3. CDR3 sequence: CASSQDLSTGGPNEQFF. CDR3 in DNA: TGCGCCAGCAGCCAAGATCTAAGTACGGGAGGCCCCAATGAGCAGTTCTTC.

The chain links TRBV28 to TRBJ1-1; D ambiguous. V dropped 7 bases and J dropped 1 base, with 13 bases sitting between them. The CDR3 length is 14 residues. Germline CDR1 MDHEN, CDR2 SYDVKM. The CDR3 nucleotides read TGTGCCAGCAAAGAATACGGGTGGAACACTGAAGCTTTCTTT. Translated, it gives CASKEYGWNTEAFF.

This clone turned up a few times. The genes are TRBV7-9 and TRBJ2-4; 12 positions match TRBD2. The CDR3 length is 15 residues. Trimming took 5 bases from V and 7 from J; bases not matched to a gene: 6. Germline CDR1 reads SEHNR; CDR2 reads FQNEAQ (reference sequence). The CDR3 loop reads CASSPRLAGVNIQYF. In DNA form, the CDR3 reads TGTGCCAGCAGCCCCCGACTAGCGGGAGTGAACATTCAGTACTTC.

In this sample, this clone turned up a few times. The gene calls are TRBV11-2 and TRBJ2-1, with 8 nucleotides matching TRBD2. V lost 5 bases to trimming and J lost 1 base; unmatched junction nucleotides: 7. The germline V gene encodes CDR1 SGHAT and CDR2 FQNNGV. The CDR3 is 16 amino acids. The CDR3 nucleotides read TGTGCCAGCAGCGAGATACTAGCGGCTTCCTACAATGAGCAGTTCTTC. Protein: CASSEILAASYNEQFF.

This clone came up a few times. This chain connects TRBV28 to TRBJ2-1; TRBD2 is a possible D gene (5 bases). CDR3 size: 13 residues. Germline CDR1 is MDHEN and CDR2 is SYDVKM. V was pared by 3 bases and J by 6 bases, with 9 bases between. The CDR3 protein is CASSLRASNEQFF. The CDR3 DNA sequence: TGTGCCAGCAGTTTGAGGGCGAGCAATGAGCAGTTCTTC. Complete variable domain (other parts from reference TRBV28 and TRBJ2-1): DVKVTQSSRYLVKRTGEKVFLECVQDMDHENMFWYRQDPGLGLRLIYFSYDVKMKEKGDIPEGYSVSREKKERFSLILESASTNQTSMYLCASSLRASNEQFFGPGTRLTVL.

In this sample, this clone turned up a few times. The genes are TRBV30 and TRBJ2-7; perhaps TRBD1 as D (6 bases). Germline V gives CDR1 GTSNPN, CDR2 SVGIG (reference sequence). The length of the CDR3 is 15 residues. V lost 3 bases, J lost 7 bases, and 22 bases lay in between. CDR3 coding DNA: TGTGCCTGGAGGGTAACCCGGGACACAGGGCGAGAGCAGTACTTC. Protein: CAWRVTRDTGREQYF.

This chain joins TRBV5-6 and TRBJ2-3; 7 bases are a match to TRBD1. CDR3 length equals 15 residues. Germline trimming cut 6 bases from V and 6 bases from J; bases unmatched to any gene: 13. The V gene's germline CDR1 is SGHDT and CDR2 YYEEEE. The CDR3 loop is CASTSLTGLGDTQYF. The DNA of the CDR3 is TGTGCCAGCACCTCATTGACAGGGCTAGGGGATACGCAGTATTTT.